One sample yielded the 3 T cell receptor beta chains listed below, sequenced in a study of Ad26.COV2.S vaccination and SARS-CoV-2 variants. Here immunoSEQ multiplex PCR was the method, and the copy in TCRdb shows in-frame clones only, minus some. The table shows roughly 300,000 clones, with 88% occurring only once. The sample's treatment: some 19 received Ad26.COV2.S at low or high dose, single or two shots; roughly five received placebo; per-sample allocation not given. Material that was analyzed had been drawn on day 63 after the first vaccine or placebo injection. This sample comprised peripheral blood, obtained in a trial of Ad26.COV2.S vaccine versus placebo. The receptors here all came from a person between 18 and 59 years old who received the Ad26.COV2.S COVID-19 vaccine or a placebo.

This sequence joins TRBV9 and TRBJ1-4; TRBD1 matches 7 bases. The V gene's germline CDR1 is SGDLS and CDR2 YYNGEE. Trimming at V came to 0 bases and at J to 5 bases, leaving 7 bases not matched to a gene. The CDR3 runs to 16 residues. In DNA form, the CDR3 reads TGTGCCAGCAGCGTAGGACAGGGAAGGTCGAATGAAAAACTGTTTTTT. Amino acids: CASSVGQGRSNEKLFF.

As DNA, the CDR3 is TGTGCCATCAGCTTGACAGGGGGCACTGAAGCTTTCTTT. It specifies CAISLTGGTEAFF. The chain has TRBV10-3 and TRBJ1-1; 9 bases line up with TRBD1. J was trimmed by 4 bases and V by 6 bases; bases with no gene match: 3. CDR1 and CDR2 from the germline V gene are ENHRY and SYGVKD. The CDR3 is 13 residues long.

This sequence joins TRBV29-1 and TRBJ1-4, with D possibly being TRBD1 (6 bases). The CDR3 contains 12 residues. Per the germline V gene, CDR1 is SQVTM and CDR2 is ANQGSEA. V shed 4 bases and J shed 4 bases, with 7 bases lying between them. CDR3 in DNA: TGCAGCGTTGGGACAGTTAATGAAAAACTGTTTTTT. This encodes CSVGTVNEKLFF.